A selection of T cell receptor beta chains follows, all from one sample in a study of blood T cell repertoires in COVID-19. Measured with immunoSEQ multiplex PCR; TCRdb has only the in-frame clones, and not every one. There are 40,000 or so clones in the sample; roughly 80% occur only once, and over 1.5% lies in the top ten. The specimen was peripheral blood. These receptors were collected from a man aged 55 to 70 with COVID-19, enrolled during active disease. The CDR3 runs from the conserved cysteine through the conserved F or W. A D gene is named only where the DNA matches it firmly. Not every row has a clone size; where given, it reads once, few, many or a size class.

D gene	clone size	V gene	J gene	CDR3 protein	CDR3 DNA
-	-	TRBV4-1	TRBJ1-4	CASSWGSQGNEKLFF	TGCGCCAGCAGCTGGGGCTCTCAGGGTAATGAAAAACTGTTTTTT
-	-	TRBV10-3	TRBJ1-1	CAISEWRGEAFF	TGTGCCATCAGTGAGTGGCGGGGAGAAGCTTTCTTT
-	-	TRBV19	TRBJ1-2	CASTLSGGSVNYGYTF	TGTGCCAGTACGTTAAGCGGAGGATCCGTAAACTATGGCTACACCTTC
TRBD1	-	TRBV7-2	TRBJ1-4	CASSLGRQGAGGKLFF	TGTGCCAGCAGCTTAGGCCGCCAGGGGGCAGGGGGAAAACTGTTTTTT
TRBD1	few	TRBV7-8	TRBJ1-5	CASSLDRVYQPQHF	TGTGCCAGCAGCTTGGACAGGGTTTATCAGCCCCAGCATTTT
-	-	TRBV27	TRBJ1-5	CASSLSGRVRSNQPQHF	TGTGCCAGCAGTTTATCGGGCAGGGTGAGGAGCAATCAGCCCCAGCATTTT
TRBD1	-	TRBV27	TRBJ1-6	CASSSLSGTGLNSPLHF	TGTGCCAGCAGTTCCCTATCCGGGACAGGGCTTAATTCACCCCTCCACTTT
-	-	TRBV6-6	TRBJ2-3	CASSRLGTDTQYF	TGTGCCAGCAGTCGACTTGGCACAGATACGCAGTATTTT
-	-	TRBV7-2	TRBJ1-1	CASSSNYRNTEAFF	TGTGCCAGCAGCTCTAATTATAGGAACACTGAAGCTTTCTTT
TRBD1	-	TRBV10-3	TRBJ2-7	CAISEMDRGPYEQYF	TGTGCCATCAGCGAAATGGACAGGGGGCCGTACGAGCAGTACTTC
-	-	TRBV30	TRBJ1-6	CAWSPPGGLGSPLHF	TGTGCCTGGAGTCCCCCCGGGGGGCTTGGTTCACCCCTCCACTTT
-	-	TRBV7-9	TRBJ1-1	CASSLKQSLAEAFF	TGTGCCAGCAGCTTAAAACAGAGTTTGGCTGAAGCTTTCTTT
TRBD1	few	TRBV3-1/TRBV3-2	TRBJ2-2	CASSPRGGGGELFF	TGTGCCAGCAGCCCGCGAGGGGGCGGGGGGGAGCTGTTTTTT
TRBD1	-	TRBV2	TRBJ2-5	CASSEAAGGGLETQYF	TGTGCCAGCAGTGAAGCGGCAGGGGGCGGTTTGGAGACCCAGTACTTC
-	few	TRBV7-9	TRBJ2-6	CASSLEVTSGSGANVLTF	TGTGCCAGCAGCTTAGAGGTCACATCGGGCTCTGGGGCCAACGTCCTGACTTTC
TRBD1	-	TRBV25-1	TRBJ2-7	CASTPGTGSEQYF	TGTGCCAGCACCCCCGGGACAGGGTCCGAGCAGTACTTC
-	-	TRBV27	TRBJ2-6	CASSPGLLLSGANVLTF	TGTGCCAGCAGTCCCGGACTGCTTCTCTCTGGGGCCAACGTCCTGACTTTC
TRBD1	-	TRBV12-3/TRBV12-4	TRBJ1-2	CASISTGAYGYTF	TGTGCCAGCATTTCGACAGGGGCGTATGGCTACACCTTC
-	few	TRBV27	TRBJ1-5	CASSPNPPEGNQPQHF	TGTGCCAGCAGTCCCAACCCGCCCGAGGGCAATCAGCCCCAGCATTTT
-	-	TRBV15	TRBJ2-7	CATSRDSGLGSYEQYF	TGTGCCACCAGCAGAGATTCCGGACTGGGCTCCTACGAGCAGTACTTC
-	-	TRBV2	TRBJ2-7	CASNRGLASYEQYF	TGTGCCAGCAATCGGGGACTCGCCTCCTACGAGCAGTACTTC
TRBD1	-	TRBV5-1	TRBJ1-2	CASSSGQGGYYGYTF	TGCGCCAGCAGCTCCGGACAGGGTGGATACTATGGCTACACCTTC
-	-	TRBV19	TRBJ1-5	CASSMSEGNQPQHF	TGTGCCAGTAGTATGAGTGAGGGCAATCAGCCCCAGCATTTT
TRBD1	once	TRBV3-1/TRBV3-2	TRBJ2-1	CASSRLRTGSSGEQFF	TGTGCCAGCAGCCGTTTAAGGACAGGGTCCTCCGGTGAGCAGTTCTTC
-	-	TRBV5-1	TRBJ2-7	CASSLGQGGNEQYF	TGCGCCAGCAGCTTGGGACAGGGAGGCAACGAGCAGTACTTC
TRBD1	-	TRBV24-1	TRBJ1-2	CATSDADRANYGYTF	TGTGCCACCAGTGATGCGGACAGGGCTAACTATGGCTACACCTTC
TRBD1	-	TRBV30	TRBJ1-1	CAWTRKGQAATEAFF	TGTGCCTGGACCCGTAAGGGACAGGCGGCCACTGAAGCTTTCTTT
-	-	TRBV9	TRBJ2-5	CASSVQGGETQYF	TGTGCCAGCAGCGTACAAGGGGGAGAGACCCAGTACTTC
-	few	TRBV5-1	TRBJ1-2	CASRAGDYGYTF	TGCGCCAGCCGTGCAGGGGACTATGGCTACACCTTC